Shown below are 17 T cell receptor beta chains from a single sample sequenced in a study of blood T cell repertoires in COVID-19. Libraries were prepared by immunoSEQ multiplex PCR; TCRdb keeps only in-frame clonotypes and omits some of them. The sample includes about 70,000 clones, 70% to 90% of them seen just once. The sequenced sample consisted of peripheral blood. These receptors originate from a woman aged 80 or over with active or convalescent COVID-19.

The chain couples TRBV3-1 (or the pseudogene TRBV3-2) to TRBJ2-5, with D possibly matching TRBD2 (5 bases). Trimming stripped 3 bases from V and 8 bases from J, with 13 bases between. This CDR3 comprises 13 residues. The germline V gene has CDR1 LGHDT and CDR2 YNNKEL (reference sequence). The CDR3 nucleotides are TGTGCCAGCAGCCAGGGTCGATCTAGCACCCAGTACTTC. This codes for CASSQGRSSTQYF.

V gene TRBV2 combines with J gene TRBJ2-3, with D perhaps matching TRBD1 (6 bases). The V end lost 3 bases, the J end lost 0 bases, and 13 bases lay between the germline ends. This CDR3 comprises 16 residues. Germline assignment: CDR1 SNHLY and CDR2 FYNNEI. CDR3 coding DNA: TGTGCCAGCAGTGATGGGGTGGGGGCTAGCACAGATACGCAGTATTTT. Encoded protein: CASSDGVGASTDTQYF.

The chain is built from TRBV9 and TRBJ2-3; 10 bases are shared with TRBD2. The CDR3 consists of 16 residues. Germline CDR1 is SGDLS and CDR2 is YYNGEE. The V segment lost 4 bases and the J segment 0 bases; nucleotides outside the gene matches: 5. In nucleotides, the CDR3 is TGTGCCAGCAGCCCAAGTAGCGGGGGGAGCACAGATACGCAGTATTTT. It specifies CASSPSSGGSTDTQYF.

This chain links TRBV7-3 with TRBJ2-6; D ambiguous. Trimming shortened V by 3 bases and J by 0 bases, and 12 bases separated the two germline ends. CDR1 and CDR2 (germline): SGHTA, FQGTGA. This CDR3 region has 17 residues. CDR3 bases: TGTGCCAGCAGCTTCCATTCGACAAACTCTGGGGCCAACGTCCTGACTTTC. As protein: CASSFHSTNSGANVLTF.

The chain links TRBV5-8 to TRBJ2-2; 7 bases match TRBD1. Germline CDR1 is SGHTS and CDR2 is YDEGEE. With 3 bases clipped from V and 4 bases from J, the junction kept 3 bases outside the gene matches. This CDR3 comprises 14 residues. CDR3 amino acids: CASSSDRLTGELFF. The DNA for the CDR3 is TGTGCCAGCAGCTCGGACAGGCTCACCGGGGAGCTGTTTTTT.

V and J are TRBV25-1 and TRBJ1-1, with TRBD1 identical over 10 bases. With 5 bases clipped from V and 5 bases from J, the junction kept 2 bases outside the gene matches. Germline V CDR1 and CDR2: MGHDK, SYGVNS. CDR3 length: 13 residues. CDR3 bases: TGTGCCAGCAGTTGGGGACAGGGGACTGAAGCTTTCTTT. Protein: CASSWGQGTEAFF.

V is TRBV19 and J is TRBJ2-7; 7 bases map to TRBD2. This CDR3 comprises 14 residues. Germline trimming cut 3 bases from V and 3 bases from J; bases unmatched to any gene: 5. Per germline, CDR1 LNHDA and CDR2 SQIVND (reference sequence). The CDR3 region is CASSIGGGSYEQYF. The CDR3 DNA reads TGTGCCAGTAGTATTGGAGGCGGGAGCTACGAGCAGTACTTC.

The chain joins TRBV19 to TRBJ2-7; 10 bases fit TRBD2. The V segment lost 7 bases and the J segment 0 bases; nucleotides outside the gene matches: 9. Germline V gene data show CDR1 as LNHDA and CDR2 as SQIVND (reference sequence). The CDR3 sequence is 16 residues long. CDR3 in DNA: TGTGCCAGTAAGGTTAGCGGGGGGTCTTTCTCCTACGAGCAGTACTTC. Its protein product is CASKVSGGSFSYEQYF. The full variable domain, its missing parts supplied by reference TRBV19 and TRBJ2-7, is DGGITQSPKYLFRKEGQNVTLSCEQNLNHDAMYWYRQDPGQGLRLIYYSQIVNDFQKGDIAEGYSVSREKKESFPLTVTSAQKNPTAFYLCASKVSGGSFSYEQYFGPGTRLTVT.

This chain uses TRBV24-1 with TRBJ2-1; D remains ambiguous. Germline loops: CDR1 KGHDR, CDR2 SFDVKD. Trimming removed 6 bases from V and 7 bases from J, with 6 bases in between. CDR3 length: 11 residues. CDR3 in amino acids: CATSSLNEQFF. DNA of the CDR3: TGTGCCACCAGTTCCTTGAATGAGCAGTTCTTC.

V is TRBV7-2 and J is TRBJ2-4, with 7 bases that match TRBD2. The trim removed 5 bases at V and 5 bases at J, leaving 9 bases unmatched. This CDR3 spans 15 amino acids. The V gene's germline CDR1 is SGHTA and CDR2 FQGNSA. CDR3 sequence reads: CASSPRGGGQNIQYF. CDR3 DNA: TGTGCCAGCAGCCCGCGGGGCGGGGGTCAAAACATTCAGTACTTC. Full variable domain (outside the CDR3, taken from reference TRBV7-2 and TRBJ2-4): GAGVSQSPSNKVTEKGKDVELRCDPISGHTALYWYRQSLGQGLEFLIYFQGNSAPDKSGLPSDRFSAERTGGSVSTLTIQRTQQEDSAVYLCASSPRGGGQNIQYFGAGTRLSVL.

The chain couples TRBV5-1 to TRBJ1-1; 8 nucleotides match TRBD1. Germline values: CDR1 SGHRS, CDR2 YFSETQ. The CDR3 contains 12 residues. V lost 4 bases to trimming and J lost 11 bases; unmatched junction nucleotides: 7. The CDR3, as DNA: TGCGCCAGCAGCAATGGACAGGGTGATGCTTTCTTT. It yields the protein CASSNGQGDAFF.

CDR3 sequence reads: CASSRMGGTSAYTDTQYF. CDR3 in DNA: TGTGCCAGCAGCAGAATGGGTGGGACTAGCGCCTACACAGATACGCAGTATTTT. J is TRBJ2-3 and V is TRBV9; 10 nucleotides line up with TRBD2. This CDR3 comprises 18 residues. CDR1 is SGDLS and CDR2 is YYNGEE in the germline V gene. V gave up 4 bases and J gave up 2 bases; unmatched junction bases: 13.

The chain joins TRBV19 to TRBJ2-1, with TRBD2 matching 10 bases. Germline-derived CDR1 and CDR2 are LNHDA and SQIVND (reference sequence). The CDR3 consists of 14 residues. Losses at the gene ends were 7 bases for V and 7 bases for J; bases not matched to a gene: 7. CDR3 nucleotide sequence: TGTGCCAGTATGAGAATAGCGGGGGGAAATGAGCAGTTCTTC. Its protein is CASMRIAGGNEQFF. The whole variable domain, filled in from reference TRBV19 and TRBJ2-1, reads DGGITQSPKYLFRKEGQNVTLSCEQNLNHDAMYWYRQDPGQGLRLIYYSQIVNDFQKGDIAEGYSVSREKKESFPLTVTSAQKNPTAFYLCASMRIAGGNEQFFGPGTRLTVL.

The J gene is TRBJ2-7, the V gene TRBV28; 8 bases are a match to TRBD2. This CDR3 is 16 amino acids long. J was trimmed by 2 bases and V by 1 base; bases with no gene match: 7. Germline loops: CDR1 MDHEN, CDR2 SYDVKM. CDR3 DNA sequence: TGTGCCAGCAGTTTATCTTCTGCGGGGGGCCCCTACGAGCAGTACTTC. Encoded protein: CASSLSSAGGPYEQYF.

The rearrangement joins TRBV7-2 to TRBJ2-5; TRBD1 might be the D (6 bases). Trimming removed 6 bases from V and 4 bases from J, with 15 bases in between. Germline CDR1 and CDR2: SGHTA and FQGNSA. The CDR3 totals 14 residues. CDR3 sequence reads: CASSRTTGPETQYF. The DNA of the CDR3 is TGTGCCAGCAGTAGAACCACAGGGCCAGAGACCCAGTACTTC.

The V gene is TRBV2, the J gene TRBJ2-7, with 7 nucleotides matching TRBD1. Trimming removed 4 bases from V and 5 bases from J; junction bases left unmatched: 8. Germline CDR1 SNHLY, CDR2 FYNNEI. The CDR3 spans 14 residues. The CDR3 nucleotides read TGTGCCAGCAGTGCAGTCAGGGGGTCACACGAGCAGTACTTC. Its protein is CASSAVRGSHEQYF.

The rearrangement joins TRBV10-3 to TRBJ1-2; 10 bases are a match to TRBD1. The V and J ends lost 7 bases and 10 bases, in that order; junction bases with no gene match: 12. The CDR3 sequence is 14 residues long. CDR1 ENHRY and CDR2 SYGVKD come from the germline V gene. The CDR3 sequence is CAITPRQGAGAYTF. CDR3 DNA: TGTGCCATCACTCCCCGACAGGGGGCCGGGGCCTACACCTTC.